This T cell receptor beta chain was recovered during a study of T cells after yellow fever vaccination. Generation of TCR cDNA used 5'RACE template switching (which added a universal primer site and UMIs). A single record per CDR3 protein comes from TCRdb applying MiXCR to the 5' RACE reads. The sample consists of about 550,000 distinct CDR3 sequences, over 15% of them appearing once. The germline V and J ends were trimmed by 6 bases and 1 base, with 11 bases remaining between them. The CDR3 is made up of 14 amino acids. Germline V gene lookup returns CDR1 LNHDA and CDR2 SQIVND (reference sequence). This chain uses TRBV19 with TRBJ2-3, with D uncertain. The source of this sequence is a man in his thirties or forties who received the YFV17D yellow fever vaccine. Sequenced here: PBMCs, sampled 15 days after the yellow fever booster vaccination. The CDR3 coding sequence is TGTGCCAGTAGCAGTAGCTCTGGCACAGATACGCAGTATTTT. The encoded protein is CASSSSSGTDTQYF.